One sample yielded the 20 T cell receptor beta chains listed below, sequenced in a study of T-cell reconstitution after alpha-beta-depleted transplantation in children. The authors prepared the TCRbeta library with unique molecular identifiers. TCRdb redid the calling of the PCR reads with MiXCR, one entry per CDR3 protein. In the table there are around 580,000 distinct CDR3 sequences, approximately 30% of which are singletons. Sample: PBMCs, taken before TCRalphabeta/CD19-depleted stem cell transplant. Receptors originate from a boy under two years old with Wiskott-Aldrich syndrome, due to receive a stem cell transplant.

The chain carries TRBV6-6 and TRBJ2-7, with unresolved D. The germline V gene has CDR1 MNHNY and CDR2 SVGAGI (reference sequence). The CDR3 runs to 13 residues. The V end lost 0 bases, the J end lost 7 bases, and 10 bases lay between the germline ends. CDR3 region: CASSYSRLWEQYF. The CDR3 DNA reads as TGTGCCAGCAGTTACTCGAGGCTATGGGAGCAGTACTTC.

The rearrangement links TRBV5-1 to TRBJ2-7, with D uncertain. V lost 1 base and J lost 3, with 17 bases in between. The CDR3 extends over 16 amino acids. CDR1 and CDR2 (germline): SGHRS, YFSETQ. The CDR3 nucleotides are TGCGCCAGCAGCTTGACCCTGACCCGAGAGAACTACGAGCAGTACTTC. Protein product: CASSLTLTRENYEQYF.

This clonotype was picked up a small number of times. V usage is TRBV7-2 and J usage is TRBJ2-7; weak D call: TRBD1 (7 bases). CDR1 is SGHTA, CDR2 FQGNSA, per germline. Trimming left V 4 bases short and J 6 bases short, with 16 bases between. CDR3 size: 14 residues. The DNA for the CDR3 is TGTGCCAGCAGCTACGACAGGGTGGGACTCGAGCAGTACTTC. It translates to CASSYDRVGLEQYF.

This sequence joins TRBV4-1 and TRBJ2-5; D ambiguous. The V and J ends lost 1 base and 3 bases respectively, with 6 bases between them. The germline gives CDR1 MGHRA, CDR2 YSYEKL. The CDR3 has 13 amino acids. CDR3 sequence: CASSQVPEETQYF. CDR3 DNA sequence: TGCGCCAGCAGCCAAGTACCAGAAGAGACCCAGTACTTC.

The V gene is TRBV30, the J gene TRBJ1-1, with 9 bases lining up with TRBD1. CDR1 GTSNPN and CDR2 SVGIG come from the germline V gene (reference sequence). The CDR3 totals 13 residues. Trimming at V came to 7 bases and at J to 5 bases, leaving 8 bases not matched to a gene. CDR3 in DNA: TGTGCCTTGGGAGGACAGGGGAGGACTGAAGCTTTCTTT. This sequence encodes CALGGQGRTEAFF.

This clonotype was found a few times. V gene TRBV5-1 combines with J gene TRBJ2-1; D might be TRBD1 (6 bases). The CDR3 sequence is 17 residues long. The ends were cut back, 4 bases at V and 3 bases at J, with 20 bases in the middle. In germline, CDR1 is SGHRS, CDR2 YFSETQ. CDR3 in amino acids: CASSKRGLAILYNEQFF. The CDR3, as DNA: TGCGCCAGCAGCAAAAGGGGGTTAGCTATCCTCTACAATGAGCAGTTCTTC.

The gene calls are TRBV7-2 and TRBJ2-3; 7 bases map to TRBD2. Per germline, CDR1 SGHTA and CDR2 FQGNSA. The V and J ends lost 2 bases and 4 bases, in that order; junction bases with no gene match: 6. The CDR3 sequence is 15 residues long. CDR3 DNA: TGTGCCAGCAGCTTATGGGGCGGGAGACCAGATACGCAGTATTTT. Encoded protein: CASSLWGGRPDTQYF.

This clonotype turned up a few times. The V and J genes are TRBV20-1 and TRBJ1-2; D gene ambiguous. The CDR3 is made up of 16 amino acids. Trimming cost V 3 bases and J 7 bases, with 24 bases left between them. CDR1 DFQATT and CDR2 SNEGSKA come from the germline V gene (reference sequence). CDR3 DNA: TGCAGTGCTAGGTCATCAGGACGGGGAGGGCCCGTTGGCTACACCTTC. It encodes CSARSSGRGGPVGYTF.

This chain joins TRBV4-2 and TRBJ2-2; TRBD2 matches at 13 bases. Trimming at V came to 5 bases and at J to 1 base, leaving 4 bases not matched to a gene. Germline CDR1 and CDR2: LGHNA and YNFKEQ. This CDR3 is built from 17 residues. Here the CDR3 reads CASSSWTSGGNTGELFF. The DNA of the CDR3 is TGTGCCAGCAGCAGCTGGACTAGCGGGGGGAACACCGGGGAGCTGTTTTTT.

This clonotype has ten or more counts. The V call is TRBV10-3, the J call TRBJ1-6; TRBD1 matches at 9 bases. J was trimmed by 7 bases and V by 1 base; bases with no gene match: 2. CDR1 and CDR2 from the germline V gene are ENHRY and SYGVKD. This CDR3 contains 15 residues. The CDR3 DNA follows: TGTGCCATCAGTGAGTGGACAGGGGTAAATTCACCCCTCCACTTT. Translating it yields CAISEWTGVNSPLHF.

The chain joins TRBV2 to TRBJ2-7; TRBD2 aligns across 7 bases. This CDR3 contains 15 residues. Germline CDR1 reads SNHLY; CDR2 reads FYNNEI. V lost 7 bases and J lost 0; bases outside the gene matches: 9. CDR3 sequence reads: CASTFSGLSSYEQYF. CDR3 nucleotides: TGTGCCAGCACTTTTAGCGGGTTGAGCTCCTACGAGCAGTACTTC.

This clonotype was found many times. The V call is TRBV5-1, the J call TRBJ2-2; TRBD2 matches at 7 bases. Germline loops: CDR1 SGHRS, CDR2 YFSETQ. V trimming: 0 bases; J trimming: 4 bases; junction bases outside the gene matches: 3. CDR3 length equals 15 residues. CDR3 amino acids: CASSLDPSGTGELFF. The DNA for the CDR3 is TGCGCCAGCAGCTTGGACCCTAGCGGCACCGGGGAGCTGTTTTTT.

This clonotype was counted between two and nine times. The rearrangement joins TRBV12-3 or TRBV12-4 to TRBJ1-2, with D possibly being TRBD1 (5 bases). Between the trimmed V and J ends, which lost 0 bases and 7 bases, there was a span of 30 bases. There are 20 residues in the CDR3. The chain's CDR3 is CASSLATIAGRVAARGGYTF. As DNA, the CDR3 is TGTGCCAGCAGTTTAGCTACCATTGCGGGACGGGTCGCCGCGAGGGGTGGCTACACCTTC.

The sample holds a few counts of this clonotype. The DNA of the CDR3 is TGTGCCAGCAGTCCCGGGACAGGAGTCCACGAGCAGTACTTC. Protein: CASSPGTGVHEQYF. J is TRBJ2-7 and V is TRBV5-8; TRBD1 aligns across 8 bases. The CDR3 has 14 residues. The ends lost 5 bases at V and 5 bases at J; junction bases unmatched: 9. Per germline, CDR1 SGHTS and CDR2 YDEGEE.

This clonotype was counted a few times. CDR3 bases: TGTGCCAGCAGCCCAGCTGCTAGCGGGAGTAAAGATACGCAGTATTTT. Translated: CASSPAASGSKDTQYF. V is TRBV11-2 and J is TRBJ2-3; 10 bases fit TRBD2. The CDR3 has 16 amino acids. Germline CDR1 is SGHAT and CDR2 is FQNNGV. The trim removed 5 bases at V and 5 bases at J, leaving 10 bases unmatched.

This chain connects TRBV7-6 to TRBJ2-6; D gene unclear. This CDR3 region has 16 residues. Germline V gene sequence: CDR1 SGHVS, CDR2 FNYEAQ. With 1 base removed from V and 2 bases from J, the gap between germline ends came to 9 bases. The DNA of the CDR3 is TGTGCCAGCAGCTTAGATCTGGGGACTGGGGCCAACGTCCTGACTTTC. As protein: CASSLDLGTGANVLTF.

The V and J genes are TRBV7-9 and TRBJ2-5; TRBD2 matches 9 bases. The CDR3 has 16 residues. The V segment lost 2 bases and the J segment 1 base; nucleotides outside the gene matches: 5. The germline gives CDR1 SEHNR, CDR2 FQNEAQ (reference sequence). The DNA for the CDR3 is TGTGCCAGCAGCTTACGGCTAGCGGGATTCCAAGAGACCCAGTACTTC. Translation: CASSLRLAGFQETQYF.

The sample holds one count of this clonotype. The gene calls are TRBV7-2 and TRBJ2-1, with D unresolved. CDR1 is SGHTA and CDR2 is FQGNSA in the germline V gene. The length of the CDR3 is 15 residues. Between the trimmed V and J ends, which lost 1 base and 0 bases, there was a span of 7 bases. CDR3: CASSLDFSSYNEQFF. CDR3 DNA sequence: TGTGCCAGCAGCTTAGACTTTAGCTCCTACAATGAGCAGTTCTTC.

The CDR3 is CATSKSGRATDTQYF. Written as DNA, the CDR3 is TGTGCCACCAGTAAGAGCGGGAGGGCGACAGATACGCAGTATTTT. The gene calls are TRBV24-1 and TRBJ2-3; 10 bases fit TRBD2. Losses at the gene ends were 6 bases for V and 3 bases for J; bases not matched to a gene: 5. The CDR3 has 15 amino acids. Germline CDR1 reads KGHDR; CDR2 reads SFDVKD.

A few counts support this clonotype. CDR3 protein: CSVRGGNADTQYF. CDR3 nucleotide sequence: TGCAGCGTTCGGGGGGGTAACGCAGATACGCAGTATTTT. The chain uses TRBV29-1 and TRBJ2-3, with TRBD2 matching 8 bases. CDR1 is SQVTM, CDR2 ANQGSEA, per germline. The CDR3 length is 13 residues. V lost 5 bases to trimming and J lost 4 bases; unmatched junction nucleotides: 5.